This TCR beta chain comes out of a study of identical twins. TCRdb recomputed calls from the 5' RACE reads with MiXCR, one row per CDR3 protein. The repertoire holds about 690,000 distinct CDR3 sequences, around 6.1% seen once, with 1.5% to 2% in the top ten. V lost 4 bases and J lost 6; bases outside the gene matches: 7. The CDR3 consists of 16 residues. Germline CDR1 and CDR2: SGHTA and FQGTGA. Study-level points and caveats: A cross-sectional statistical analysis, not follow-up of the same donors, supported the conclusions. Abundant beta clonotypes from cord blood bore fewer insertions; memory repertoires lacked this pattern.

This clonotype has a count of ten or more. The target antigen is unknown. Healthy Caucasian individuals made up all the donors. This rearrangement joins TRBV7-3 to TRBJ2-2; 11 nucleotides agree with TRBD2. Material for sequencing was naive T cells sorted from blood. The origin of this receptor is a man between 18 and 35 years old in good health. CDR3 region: CASSSTSGTGAGELFF. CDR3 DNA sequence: TGTGCCAGCAGCTCGACTAGCGGGACGGGGGCCGGGGAGCTGTTTTTT. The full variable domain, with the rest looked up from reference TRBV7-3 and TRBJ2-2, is GAGVSQTPSNKVTEKGKYVELRCDPISGHTALYWYRQSLGQGPEFLIYFQGTGAADDSGLPNDRFFAVRPEGSVSTLKIQRTERGDSAVYLCASSSTSGTGAGELFFGEGSRLTVL.